This T cell receptor (beta chain) was captured by sequencing in a study of identifying expanded T cells in peripheral blood (dated by TCRdb to the late 2010s). About the study as a whole: Technical replicates were generated by sequencing separate aliquots of the same genomic DNA pool, and four replicates were compared pairwise. General findings and caveats noted by the study authors: Across all healthy-donor time intervals, the beta-binomial model significantly cut both the number of clones called differentially abundant and the false-positive rate. The authors expected biological variance in healthy repertoires might increase further over much longer intervals such as months to years. For all healthy donors, the variance in clone template counts between approximately 2-week samples rose significantly as total template count increased. About 1.1 differentially abundant clones were flagged by the binomial model between technical replicates, whereas about 15 and 19 were flagged over around two weeks and four weeks, respectively.

TCRbeta CDR3 regions were profiled by bias-controlled multiplex PCR amplification of genomic DNA with the immunoSEQ Assay. In the original analysis: The absolute abundance of each unique TCRbeta CDR3 region was quantified after sequences were collapsed and filtered. Differential abundance was tested with a binomial (Fisher-equivalent) model and with a beta-binomial model adding time-dependent variance fitted from healthy donors. Clones with fewer than 5 combined templates were excluded, and clones with Benjamini-Hochberg FDR below 0.01 were called differentially abundant. The form v = (b*log(k)+a)^2 was used to model beta-binomial variance as a function of total template count across the two samples. Sourced from immuneACCESS, this table was stored by TCRdb with only in-frame sequences that have V and J called. A share of the clones is absent; for the studies checked, an unresolved V gene accounts for under half, and the remainder has no known explanation. V, J and clone size were drawn from that table, and D and trimming were deduced from the DNA. The sample table contains tens of thousands of clones; only one count was recorded for about 88% of them. The ten largest clones add up to 4.5% of the sample.

As concerns this clone: The target of this receptor is not known. It has no much larger one-base neighbor in the sample; base qualities were not kept.

V sheds 2 bases and J sheds 0 bases, leaving 20 bases between their ends. From its cysteine to its phenylalanine, the CDR3 spans 18 amino acids. Kept here is only the CDR3 DNA, which spans 54 bases and is read in frame from base 1. As encoded in the germline V gene, CDR1 is SGHVT while CDR2 is SQSDAQ. During the collection period, no infections or other immune events were recorded for the healthy donors. Blood repertoires from healthy donors were used as a training cohort for calibrating time-dependent variance in a beta-binomial model of differential abundance of T-cell clones. The training cohort included around 10 healthy donors, of whom 3 were female and 7 were male. An age range of about 29 to 70 years, with an average of roughly 40 years, was recorded for the donors. Obtained from a commercial supplier, whole blood was collected from each healthy donor at three time points set two to three weeks apart. For immunosequencing, genomic DNA was extracted from whole blood that had not been sorted.

Material: blood. Recombination connected TRBV7-4 to TRBJ2-7; the best D guess is TRBD1, with 6 bases matching. The receptor comes from a person aged 18 to 70 in good health. The DNA reads TGTGCCAGCAGCTTAAAGTCACAGGGCCCCCTCCCCTCCTACGAGCAGTACTTC. This gives the protein CASSLKSQGPLPSYEQYF.